This TCR beta chain was sequenced in a study of T cell repertoires in cytomegalovirus infection. This CDR3 comprises 14 residues. Germline V gene lookup returns CDR1 SEHNR and CDR2 FQNEAQ (reference sequence). Trimming took 1 base from V and 1 from J, leaving 5 bases between them. A note on this clonotype: What it recognizes is unknown.

Using its own MiXCR run on the reads, TCRdb lists one record per CDR3 protein. The top ten clones hold more than 13% of a sample with some 920,000 distinct CDR3 sequences, around a third of them seen once. This receptor was obtained from a human donor in good health (CMV status not recorded). Some clones in this sample may be carry-over from other donors' samples. The chain links TRBV7-9 to TRBJ1-5; D unresolved. The sample in question was cultured CD8+ T cells from PBMCs, obtained from culture after CMV antigen stimulation. CDR3: CASSLVNSNQPQHF. The CDR3 bases are TGTGCCAGCAGCTTAGTAAACAGCAATCAGCCCCAGCATTTT.